Sequencing of this T cell receptor (beta chain) was carried out in a study of T cell responses to AZD1222 COVID-19 vaccine. General observations from the study: Repertoires were collected only later (after the peak T cell response had occurred).

The table came from immunoSEQ multiplex PCR; TCRdb's copy has only in-frame clones and leaves some out. The sample holds about 130,000 clones, around 84% seen once. V shed 2 bases and J 2 bases; nucleotides not matched to a gene: 7. The CDR3 has 18 amino acids. Germline V lookup: CDR1 SGHTA, CDR2 FQGTGA. Remarks on this clone: What it recognizes is unknown.

The source material was peripheral blood, sampled on day 0 of AZD1222 vaccination. The clonotype was recovered from an adult in good health. The chain is built from TRBV7-3 and TRBJ2-6; 9 bases line up with TRBD2. In DNA, the CDR3 is TGTGCCAGCAGCTTACAAGGCGGGGGGGCCACTGGGGCCAACGTCCTGACTTTC. Translated: CASSLQGGGATGANVLTF. The full variable domain, with the rest looked up from reference TRBV7-3 and TRBJ2-6, is GAGVSQTPSNKVTEKGKYVELRCDPISGHTALYWYRQSLGQGPEFLIYFQGTGAADDSGLPNDRFFAVRPEGSVSTLKIQRTERGDSAVYLCASSLQGGGATGANVLTFGAGSRLTVL.